This TCR beta chain came from a study of PD-L1 blockade in urothelial cancer (dated by TCRdb to 2015 to 2018). Context from the whole study: All patients started therapy in about 2014 and received atezolizumab 1,200 mg intravenously every 3 weeks. Pretreatment blood TCR-seq was available for about 27 patients, at least one posttreatment blood collection was obtained for roughly 24 patients, and tumor TCR-seq was available for roughly 24 patients. About 90% of the roughly 30 patients were males with bladder-origin urothelial cancer, and 18 of 29 reported a prior smoking history. An exploratory multi-omic analysis was conducted of the somatic, immune and clinical correlates of response to PD-L1 blockade with atezolizumab in urothelial cancer. An ECOG performance status of 0 or 1 was recorded for the patients, and 0 to 3 prior chemotherapy regimens had been received by the patients. Blood samples yielded a median of about 150,000 T cells and more than 80,000 unique TCRs, with median clonality around 0.083. Durable clinical benefit was defined as progression-free survival longer than 6 months, and TCR features were also tested against progression-free and overall survival. Blood samples were analyzed 3 weeks after the start of treatment (second dose) and 6 weeks after the start of treatment. In the same patients, whole exome sequencing and RNA sequencing of pretreatment tumors were performed in addition to TCR sequencing. Durable clinical benefit was achieved by nine patients and was not achieved by 20 patients. Pretreatment tumor samples, along with matched peripheral blood collected serially before and after atezolizumab treatment, underwent TCR sequencing. The paper as a whole reports these results and caveats: A pretreatment peripheral blood TCR clonality below the median was linked to improved progression-free and overall survival. Because the sample size was small (n ≈ 30) and many of the analyses were exploratory, the results are meant to be hypothesis-generating. Among patients with durable benefit, tumor-associated TCR clones showed greater expansion in peripheral blood 3 weeks after treatment started (n of about 20, p = 0.022).

Synthetic TCR analog templates were spiked into each PCR so that absolute template abundance could be estimated from read counts. Using the immunoSEQ assay, TCRbeta CDR3 regions were amplified from genomic DNA with bias-controlled V and J gene primers. Rearranged TCRbeta segments were sequenced at approximately 20X coverage. As for the authors' bioinformatics: Clustering was used to correct sequencing errors, and CDR3s were annotated against IMGT to assign V, D and J genes. Out-of-frame and stop-codon sequences were excluded, and only productive TCRbeta rearrangements were used in downstream analyses. Clonality was calculated as one minus the Shannon entropy normalized by the log of the number of unique productive sequences. Clones differing between time points or between blood and tumor were identified by Fisher's exact test with Benjamini-Hochberg correction at adjusted p below 0.01. Imported from immuneACCESS, the table was reduced by TCRdb to in-frame sequences with V and J called. These copies leave out some clones; in studies compared against another copy, an unresolved V gene accounts for under half, and the cause of the remainder is not known. V, J and clone size are taken as reported in that table, and D and trimming were inferred from the DNA itself. The sample contains almost 90,000 clones, 65% to 85% of them found a single time. Of the sample, roughly 2% falls within the top ten clones.

From the cysteine up to the phenylalanine, the CDR3 has a length of 15 residues. Here the CDR3 DNA is all that survives: 45 bases in frame from base 1. V was cut back by 4 bases and J by 4 bases, leaving a gap of 14 bases between them. CDR1 SNHLY and CDR2 FYNNEI were looked up in the germline V gene. What the time point label conveys for this sample: pretreatment peripheral blood. The cohort included about 29 patients with locally advanced or metastatic urothelial carcinoma who were treated at Memorial Sloan Kettering on a trial protocol. Peripheral blood mononuclear cells were collected from each patient pretreatment and during treatment, giving between 1 and 8 total time points per patient. The Qiagen DNeasy Blood extraction kit was used to purify genomic DNA from total PBMCs and tumor samples. PBMCs were collected pretreatment and during treatment and were isolated and stored as previously described.

Comments on this clone: Its antigen is not yet known. No much larger clone is present one base from it, and per-base qualities are unavailable.

The sequence came from a man in his sixties with urothelial cancer. The sequences come from PBMCs, collected around atezolizumab (anti-PD-L1) treatment. This receptor chain uses TRBV2 and TRBJ1-5; a tentative D match to TRBD1 spans 5 bases. The CDR3 protein: CASSGGGLYNQPQHF. The bases are TGTGCCAGCAGTGGGGGCGGATTATATAATCAGCCCCAGCATTTT.